This TCR beta chain originates from a study of T-cell memory formation after mild COVID-19. The overall study: In these data, TCR clusters were largely donor specific.

Study observations and caveats: CD4/CD8 balance held among clones contracting day 15 to 85, and later expanders leaned CD4+.

5'RACE primed from the constant segment yielded TCR alpha and TCR beta cDNA libraries bearing sample barcodes and UMIs. TCRdb itself ran the 5' RACE reads through MiXCR, one entry per CDR3 protein. The sample shows approximately 300,000 distinct CDR3 sequences, approximately 16% of them seen only once. This clonotype was observed many times. Its target is unknown. What was sequenced was PBMCs or a T cell subset sorted from them (not recorded which). This TCR was sampled from a man aged 18-30 years who had mild COVID-19 (a few samples of this study predate the infection). Cell type and time point are not known.

The CDR3 reads CASSQGAGYPQETQYF. In DNA, the CDR3 is TGCGCCAGCAGCCAAGGGGCAGGGTATCCCCAAGAGACCCAGTACTTC. The genes are TRBV4-3 and TRBJ2-5; D perhaps matches TRBD1 (5 bases). From germline, CDR1 is LGHNA and CDR2 YSLEER. Trimming removed 1 base at V and 1 base at J, with 13 bases between. The CDR3 runs 16 residues.